This TCR beta chain was captured in a study of identical twins. Overall study results and limits: Clonotypes of the beta chain that were abundant in cord blood carried fewer insertions (memory repertoires showed none). Invariant MAIT and iNKT cells are populations that could partly confound zero-insertion analyses.

This CDR3 region has 13 residues. Trimming cost V 8 bases and J 4 bases, with 14 bases left between them. Germline V lookup: CDR1 SEHNR, CDR2 FQNEAQ (reference sequence). Of note for this clonotype: Its antigen is undetermined.

After template switching added a universal primer site, the resulting cDNA carried unique molecular identifiers. TCRdb fed the 5' RACE reads into MiXCR, producing one record per CDR3 protein. Of hundreds of thousands of distinct CDR3 sequences listed, 9% to 15% are singletons. The same data also went into a second study, on yellow fever vaccine responses in identical twins. Per that paper: Twins reportedly appeared to share part of their vaccine T cell response while keeping part individual.

The chain has TRBV7-9 and TRBJ1-1; maybe TRBD1 (6 bases). Sequenced: PBMCs. The source of this sequence is a woman under 30 in good health. Here the CDR3 DNA reads TGTGCCAGCGAATTGGGGGGCAGCACTGAAGCTTTCTTT. This encodes CASELGGSTEAFF.